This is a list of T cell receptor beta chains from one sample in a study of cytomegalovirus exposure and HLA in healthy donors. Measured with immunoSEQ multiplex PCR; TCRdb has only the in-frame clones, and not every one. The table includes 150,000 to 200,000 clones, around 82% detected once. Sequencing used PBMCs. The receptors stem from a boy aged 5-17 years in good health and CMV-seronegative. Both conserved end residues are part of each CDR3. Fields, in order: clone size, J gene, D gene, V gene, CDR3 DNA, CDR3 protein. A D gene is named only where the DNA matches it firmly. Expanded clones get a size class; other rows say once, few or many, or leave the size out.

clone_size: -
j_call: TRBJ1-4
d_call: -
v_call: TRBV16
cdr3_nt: TGTGCCAGCAGCCTCCGGACTGCAACTAATGAAAAACTGTTTTTT
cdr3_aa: CASSLRTATNEKLFF

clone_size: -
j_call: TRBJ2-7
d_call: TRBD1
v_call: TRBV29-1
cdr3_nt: TGCAGCGTTGAGGGGAGGAGCGGGACAGGGTACCGCGAGCAGTACTTC
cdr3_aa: CSVEGRSGTGYREQYF

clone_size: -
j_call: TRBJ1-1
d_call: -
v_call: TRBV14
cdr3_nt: TGTGCCAGCAGCCAAGTTCGGACTTCGAACACTGAAGCTTTCTTT
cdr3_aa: CASSQVRTSNTEAFF

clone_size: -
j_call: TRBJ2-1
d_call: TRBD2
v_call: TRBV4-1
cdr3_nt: TGCGCCAGCAGCACTAGCGGGAGAGTCGATGAGCAGTTCTTC
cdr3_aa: CASSTSGRVDEQFF

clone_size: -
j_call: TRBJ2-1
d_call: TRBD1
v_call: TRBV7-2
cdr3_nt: TGTGCCAGCAGCCATCCTGGACAGGGGGCGGCTCGCACCGGCGAGCAGTTCTTC
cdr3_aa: CASSHPGQGAARTGEQFF

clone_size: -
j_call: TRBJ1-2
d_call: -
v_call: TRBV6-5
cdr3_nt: TGTGCCAGCAGTTACTGGCCTTCTTCGTGGGGGGATGGCTACACCTTC
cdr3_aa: CASSYWPSSWGDGYTF

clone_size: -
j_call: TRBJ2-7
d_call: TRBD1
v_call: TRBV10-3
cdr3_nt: TGTGCCATCAGTGGGTTGTTCGGGCAGGGGGAGAACTACGAGCAGTACTTC
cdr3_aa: CAISGLFGQGENYEQYF

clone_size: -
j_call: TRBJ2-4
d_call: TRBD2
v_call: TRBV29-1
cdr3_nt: TGCAGCGGGATAGCGGGGGGTCGGAACATTCAGTACTTC
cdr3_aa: CSGIAGGRNIQYF

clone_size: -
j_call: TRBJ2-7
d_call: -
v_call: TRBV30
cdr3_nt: TGTGCCTGGAGCCGCGGGGGGACAGTCTCCTACGAGCAGTACTTC
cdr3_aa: CAWSRGGTVSYEQYF

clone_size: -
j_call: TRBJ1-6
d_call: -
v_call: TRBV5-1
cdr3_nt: TGCGCCAGCAGCTTTATTCGGGGGACGAGGAATAATTCACCCCTCCACTTT
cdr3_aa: CASSFIRGTRNNSPLHF

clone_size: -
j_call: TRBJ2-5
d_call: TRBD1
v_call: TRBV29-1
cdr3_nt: TGCAACCCCGGGACAGGGGAAGAGACCCAGTACTTC
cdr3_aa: CNPGTGEETQYF

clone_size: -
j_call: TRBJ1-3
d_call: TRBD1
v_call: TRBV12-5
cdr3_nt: TGTGCTAGTGGTTTGACGGGACAGAGAGGAAACACCATATATTTT
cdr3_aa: CASGLTGQRGNTIYF

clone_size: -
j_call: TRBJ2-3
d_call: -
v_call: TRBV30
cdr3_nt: TGTGCCTGGAGTGTAGCCCCAGCAGGGAGCACAGATACGCAGTATTTT
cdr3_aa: CAWSVAPAGSTDTQYF

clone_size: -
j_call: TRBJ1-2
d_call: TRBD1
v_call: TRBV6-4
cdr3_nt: TGTGCCAGCAGTGACGGGACAGGGGGCTATGGCTACACCTTC
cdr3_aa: CASSDGTGGYGYTF

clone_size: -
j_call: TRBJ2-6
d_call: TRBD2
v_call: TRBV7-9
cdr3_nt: TGTGCCAGCAGCAACGGACTAGCGGGCTTTGGGGCCAACGTCCTGACTTTC
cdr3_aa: CASSNGLAGFGANVLTF

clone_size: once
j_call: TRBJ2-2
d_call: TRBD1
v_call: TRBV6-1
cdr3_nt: TGTGCCAGCTTGACAGGGTGGGCCACCGGGGAGCTGTTTTTT
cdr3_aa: CASLTGWATGELFF

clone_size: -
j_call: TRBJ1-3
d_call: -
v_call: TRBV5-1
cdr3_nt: TGCGCCAGCAGCTTGGATGGGCCGGAGGTGAGGAGCACCATATATTTT
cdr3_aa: CASSLDGPEVRSTIYF

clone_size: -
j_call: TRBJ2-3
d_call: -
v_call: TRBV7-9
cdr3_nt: TGTGCCAGCAGCTTAGCGCCTTGGGCCCCAGATACGCAGTATTTT
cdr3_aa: CASSLAPWAPDTQYF

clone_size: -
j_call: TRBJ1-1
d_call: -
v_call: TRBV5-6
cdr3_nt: TGTGCCAGCAGCAACAGGGTTGGTGGTGAAGCTTTCTTT
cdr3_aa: CASSNRVGGEAFF

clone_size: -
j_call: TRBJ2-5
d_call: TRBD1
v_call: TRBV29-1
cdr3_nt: TGCAGCGTTGAAGGAGGAAAGGACAGGGTGTACCAAGAGACCCAGTACTTC
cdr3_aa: CSVEGGKDRVYQETQYF

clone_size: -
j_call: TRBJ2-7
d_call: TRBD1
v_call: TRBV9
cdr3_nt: TGTGCCAGCGGGTCGGGACAGTCATACGAGCAGTACTTC
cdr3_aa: CASGSGQSYEQYF

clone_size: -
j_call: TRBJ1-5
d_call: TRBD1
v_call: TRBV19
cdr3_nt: TGTGCCAGTAGCCTACAGGGGGGCGGAAATCAGCCCCAGCATTTT
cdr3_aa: CASSLQGGGNQPQHF

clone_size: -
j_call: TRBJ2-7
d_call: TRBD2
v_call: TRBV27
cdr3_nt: TGTGCCAGCAGTTCGTTACTAGCGGGGGGATTCCACGAGCAGTACTTC
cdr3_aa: CASSSLLAGGFHEQYF

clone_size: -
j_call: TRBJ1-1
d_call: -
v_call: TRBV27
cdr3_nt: TGTGCCAGCAGTTCGAGCACTGAAGCTTTCTTT
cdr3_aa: CASSSSTEAFF

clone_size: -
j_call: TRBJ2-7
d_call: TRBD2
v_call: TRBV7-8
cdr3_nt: TGTGCCAGCAGCTTACGGCAGCGGGAGGTCGTCTACGAGCAGTACTTC
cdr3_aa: CASSLRQREVVYEQYF

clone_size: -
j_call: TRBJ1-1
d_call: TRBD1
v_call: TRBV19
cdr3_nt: TGTGCCAGTAGGACACAGACAGGGGATAGCACTGAAGCTTTCTTT
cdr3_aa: CASRTQTGDSTEAFF

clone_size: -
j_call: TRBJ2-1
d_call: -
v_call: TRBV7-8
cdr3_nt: TGTGCCAGCAGCTTAGGACGGGGCTCCTACAATGAGCAGTTCTTC
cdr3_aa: CASSLGRGSYNEQFF

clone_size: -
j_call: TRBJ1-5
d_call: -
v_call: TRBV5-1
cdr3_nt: TGCGCCAGCAGCTTGGGGCCAGGGTTGGATCAGCCCCAGCATTTT
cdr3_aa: CASSLGPGLDQPQHF

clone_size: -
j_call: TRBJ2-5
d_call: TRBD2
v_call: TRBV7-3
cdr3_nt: TGTGCCAGCAGCTCTAGCGGGCAAGAGACCCAGTACTTC
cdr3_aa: CASSSSGQETQYF

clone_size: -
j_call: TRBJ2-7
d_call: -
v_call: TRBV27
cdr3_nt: TGTGCTCACAGCGTGGGAGAGCCGTACGAGCAGTACTTC
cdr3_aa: CAHSVGEPYEQYF

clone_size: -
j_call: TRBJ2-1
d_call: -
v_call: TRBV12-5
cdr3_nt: TGTGCTAGTGGTTTGGGACTCTTGAGCTCCTACAATGAGCAGTTCTTC
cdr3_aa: CASGLGLLSSYNEQFF

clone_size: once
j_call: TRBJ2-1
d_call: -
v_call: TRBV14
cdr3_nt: TGTGCCAGCAGCCGAACCATAGCTGGCGAGCAGTTCTTC
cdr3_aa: CASSRTIAGEQFF

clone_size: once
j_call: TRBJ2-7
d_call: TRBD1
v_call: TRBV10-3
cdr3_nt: TGTGCCATCAGTGGAGGGGGCGGGTACGAGCAGTACTTC
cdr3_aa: CAISGGGGYEQYF

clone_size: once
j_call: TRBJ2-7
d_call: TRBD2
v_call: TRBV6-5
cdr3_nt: TGTGCCAGCAGTTACTCGGGAGGGTTCGTGCAGTACTTC
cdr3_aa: CASSYSGGFVQYF

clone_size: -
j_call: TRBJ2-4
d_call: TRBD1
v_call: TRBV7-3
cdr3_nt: TGTGCCAGCAGCAGGACAGGGGATGCCAAAAACATTCAGTACTTC
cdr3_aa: CASSRTGDAKNIQYF

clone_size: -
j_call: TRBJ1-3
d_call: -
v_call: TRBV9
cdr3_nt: TGTGCCAGCAGCGGATATCAGGGTTTGGCCATATATTTT
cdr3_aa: CASSGYQGLAIYF

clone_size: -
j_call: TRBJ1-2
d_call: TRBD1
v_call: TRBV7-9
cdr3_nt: TGTGCCAGCAGCAATACTGGACAGGGGGGGCGAGGCTACACCTTC
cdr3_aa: CASSNTGQGGRGYTF

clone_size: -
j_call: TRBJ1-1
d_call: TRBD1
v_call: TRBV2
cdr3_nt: TGTGCCAGCAGTCACAGGGGGAACACTGAAGCTTTCTTT
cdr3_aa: CASSHRGNTEAFF

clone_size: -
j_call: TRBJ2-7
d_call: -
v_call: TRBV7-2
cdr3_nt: TGTGCCAGCAGCCTAGGGAGCCTCACGAGCTACGAGCAGTACTTC
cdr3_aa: CASSLGSLTSYEQYF

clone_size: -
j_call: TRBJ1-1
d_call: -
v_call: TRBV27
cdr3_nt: TGTGCCAGCAGTTTAAACAGCATGAACACTGAAGCTTTCTTT
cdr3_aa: CASSLNSMNTEAFF

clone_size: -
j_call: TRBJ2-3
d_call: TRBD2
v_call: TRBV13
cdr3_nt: TGTGCCAGCAGCTCGGGACTAGCGGGAGGGACGACGCAGTATTTT
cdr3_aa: CASSSGLAGGTTQYF

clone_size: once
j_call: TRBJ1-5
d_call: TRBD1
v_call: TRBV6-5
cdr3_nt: TGTGCCAGCAGTTATCGACAGGGAATCGAGCCCCAGCATTTT
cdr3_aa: CASSYRQGIEPQHF

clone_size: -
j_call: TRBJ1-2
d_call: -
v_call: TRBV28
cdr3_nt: TGTGCCAGCAGTTTAGAGAACTATGGCTACACCTTC
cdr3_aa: CASSLENYGYTF

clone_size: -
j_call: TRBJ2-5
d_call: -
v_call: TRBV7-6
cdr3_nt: TGTGCCAGCAGCCAAGGGGCGGTCTTAGGGACCCAGTACTTC
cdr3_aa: CASSQGAVLGTQYF

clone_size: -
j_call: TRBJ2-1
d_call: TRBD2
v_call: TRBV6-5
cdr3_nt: TGTGCCACCATGTGGGCTAGCGGGGGTGACAATGAGCAGTTCTTC
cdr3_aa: CATMWASGGDNEQFF

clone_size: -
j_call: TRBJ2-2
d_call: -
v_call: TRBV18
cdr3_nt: TGTGCCAGCTCACAGGCGGCAGTGACCGGGGAGCTGTTTTTT
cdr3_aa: CASSQAAVTGELFF

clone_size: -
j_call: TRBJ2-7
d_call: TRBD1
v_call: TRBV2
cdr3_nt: TGTGCCAGCACCGGAGAGGGGGCTGTGTACGAGCAGTACTTC
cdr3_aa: CASTGEGAVYEQYF

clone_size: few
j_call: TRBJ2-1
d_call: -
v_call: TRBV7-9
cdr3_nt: TGTGCCAGCAGCTTACCCTCCCACAATGAGCAGTTCTTC
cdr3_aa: CASSLPSHNEQFF

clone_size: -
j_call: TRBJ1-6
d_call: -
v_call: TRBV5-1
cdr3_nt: TGCGCCAGCAGCGGGGGAGGCGTGGATTCACCCCTCCACTTT
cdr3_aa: CASSGGGVDSPLHF

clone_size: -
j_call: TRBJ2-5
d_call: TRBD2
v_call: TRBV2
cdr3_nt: TGTGCCAGCGCCTGGACTAGCCAAGAGACCCAGTACTTC
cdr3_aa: CASAWTSQETQYF

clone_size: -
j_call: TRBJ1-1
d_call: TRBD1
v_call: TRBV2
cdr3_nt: TGTGCCATCAAGGACAGGGGGACTGAAGCTTTCTTT
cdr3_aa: CAIKDRGTEAFF

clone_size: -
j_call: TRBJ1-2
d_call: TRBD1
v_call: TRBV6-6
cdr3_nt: TGTGCCAGCGGACAGGCAGGCTATGGCTACACCTTC
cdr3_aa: CASGQAGYGYTF

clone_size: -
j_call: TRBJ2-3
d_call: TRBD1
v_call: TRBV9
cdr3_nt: TGTGCCAGCAGCGTAGAGGACAGGGGTACAGATACGCAGTATTTT
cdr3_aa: CASSVEDRGTDTQYF

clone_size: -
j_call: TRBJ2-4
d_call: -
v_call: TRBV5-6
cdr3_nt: TGTGCCAGCAGCTCAGCGGGAGCCAAAAACATTCAGTACTTC
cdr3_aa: CASSSAGAKNIQYF